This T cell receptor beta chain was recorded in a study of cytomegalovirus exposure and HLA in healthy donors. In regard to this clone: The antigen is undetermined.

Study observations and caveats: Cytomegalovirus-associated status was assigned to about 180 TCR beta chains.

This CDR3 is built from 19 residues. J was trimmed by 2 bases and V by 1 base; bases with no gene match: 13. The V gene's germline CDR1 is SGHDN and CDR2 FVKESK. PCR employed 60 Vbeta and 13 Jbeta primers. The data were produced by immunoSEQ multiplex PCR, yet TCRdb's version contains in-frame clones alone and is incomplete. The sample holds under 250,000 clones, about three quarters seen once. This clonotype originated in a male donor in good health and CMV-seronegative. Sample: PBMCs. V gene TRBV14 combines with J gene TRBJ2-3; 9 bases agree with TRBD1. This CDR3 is CASSQGWRTGDPHTDTQYF. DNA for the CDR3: TGTGCCAGCAGCCAAGGGTGGCGGACAGGGGATCCCCACACAGATACGCAGTATTTT.